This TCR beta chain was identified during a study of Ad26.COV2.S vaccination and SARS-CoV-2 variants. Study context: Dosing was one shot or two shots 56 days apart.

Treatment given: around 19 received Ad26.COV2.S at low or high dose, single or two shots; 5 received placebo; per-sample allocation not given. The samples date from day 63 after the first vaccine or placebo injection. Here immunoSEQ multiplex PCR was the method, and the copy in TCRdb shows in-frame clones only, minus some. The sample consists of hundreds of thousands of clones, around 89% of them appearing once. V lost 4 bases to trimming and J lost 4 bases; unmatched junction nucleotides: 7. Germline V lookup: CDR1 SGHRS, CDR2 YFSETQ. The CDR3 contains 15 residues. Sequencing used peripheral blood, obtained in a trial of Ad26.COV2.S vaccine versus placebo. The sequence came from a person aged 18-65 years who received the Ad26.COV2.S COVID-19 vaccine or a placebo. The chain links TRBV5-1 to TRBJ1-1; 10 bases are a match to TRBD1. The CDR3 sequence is CASSPDRGGSTEAFF. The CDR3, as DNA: TGCGCCAGCAGCCCGGACAGGGGGGGAAGCACTGAAGCTTTCTTT.